This TCR beta chain derives from a study of T cell responses to AZD1222 COVID-19 vaccine. The CDR3 contains 15 residues. CDR1 SNHLY and CDR2 FYNNEI come from the germline V gene. V lost 6 bases, J lost 3 bases, and 8 bases stayed unmatched. Profiling relied on immunoSEQ multiplex PCR, and the TCRdb table lists in-frame clones only, not all of them. There are around 79,000 clones in the sample; 87% occur only once, and less than 1.6% lies in the top ten. This material consisted of peripheral blood, taken on day 0 of AZD1222 vaccination. The rearrangement uses TRBV2 and TRBJ1-5; 7 bases agree with TRBD1. The source is an adult in good health. The CDR3 DNA reads TGTGCCAGCAGGGATACAGGGGCCCTCAATCAGCCCCAGCATTTT. It translates to CASRDTGALNQPQHF.